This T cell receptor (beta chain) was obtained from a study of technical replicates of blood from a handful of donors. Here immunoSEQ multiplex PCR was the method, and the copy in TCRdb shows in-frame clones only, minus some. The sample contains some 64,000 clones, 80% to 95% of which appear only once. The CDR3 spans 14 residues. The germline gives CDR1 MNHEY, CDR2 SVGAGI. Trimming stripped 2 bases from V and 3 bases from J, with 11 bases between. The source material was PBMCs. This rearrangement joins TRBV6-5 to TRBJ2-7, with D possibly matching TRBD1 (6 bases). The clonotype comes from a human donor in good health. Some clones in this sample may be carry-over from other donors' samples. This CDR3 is CASSYDGQNYEQYF. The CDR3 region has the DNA TGTGCCAGCAGTTACGATGGACAGAACTACGAGCAGTACTTC.